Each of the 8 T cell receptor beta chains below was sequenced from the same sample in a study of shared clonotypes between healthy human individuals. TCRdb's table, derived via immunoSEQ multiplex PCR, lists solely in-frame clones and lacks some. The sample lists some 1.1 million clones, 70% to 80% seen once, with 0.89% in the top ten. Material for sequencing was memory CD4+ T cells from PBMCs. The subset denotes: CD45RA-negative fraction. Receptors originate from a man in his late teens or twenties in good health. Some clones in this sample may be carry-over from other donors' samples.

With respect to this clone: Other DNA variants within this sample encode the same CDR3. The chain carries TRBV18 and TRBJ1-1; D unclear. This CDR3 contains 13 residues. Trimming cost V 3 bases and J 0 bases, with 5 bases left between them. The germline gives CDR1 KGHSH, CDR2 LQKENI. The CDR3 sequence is CASSPGMNTEAFF. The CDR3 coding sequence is TGTGCCAGCTCACCGGGAATGAACACTGAAGCTTTCTTT.

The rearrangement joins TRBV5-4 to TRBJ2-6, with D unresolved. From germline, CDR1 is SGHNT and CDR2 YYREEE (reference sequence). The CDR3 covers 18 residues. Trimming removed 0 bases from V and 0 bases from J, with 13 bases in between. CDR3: CASSLGSLQSSGANVLTF. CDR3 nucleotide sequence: TGTGCCAGCAGCTTGGGATCCCTACAAAGCTCTGGGGCCAACGTCCTGACTTTC. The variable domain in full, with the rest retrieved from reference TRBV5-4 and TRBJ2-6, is ETGVTQSPTHLIKTRGQQVTLRCSSQSGHNTVSWYQQALGQGPQFIFQYYREEENGRGNFPPRFSGLQFPNYSSELNVNALELDDSALYLCASSLGSLQSSGANVLTFGAGSRLTVL.

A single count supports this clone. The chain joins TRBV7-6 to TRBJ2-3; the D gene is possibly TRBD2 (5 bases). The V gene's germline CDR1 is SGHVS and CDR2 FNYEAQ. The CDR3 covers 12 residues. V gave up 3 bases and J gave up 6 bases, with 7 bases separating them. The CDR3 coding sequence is TGTGCCAGCAGCTTTTTAGCGGATACGCAGTATTTT. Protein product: CASSFLADTQYF.

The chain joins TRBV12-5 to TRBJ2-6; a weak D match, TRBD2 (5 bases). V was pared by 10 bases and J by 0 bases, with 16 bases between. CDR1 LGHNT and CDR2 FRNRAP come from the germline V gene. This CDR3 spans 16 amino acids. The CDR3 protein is CANSAGVPSGANVLTF. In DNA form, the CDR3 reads TGTGCTAATTCTGCCGGGGTCCCCTCTGGGGCCAACGTCCTGACTTTC.

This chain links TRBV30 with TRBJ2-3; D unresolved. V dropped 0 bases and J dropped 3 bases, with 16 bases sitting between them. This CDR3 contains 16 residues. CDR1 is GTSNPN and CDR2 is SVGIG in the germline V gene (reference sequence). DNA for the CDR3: TGTGCCTGGAGTGTTTCGCAAAGGCCGGAGACAGATACGCAGTATTTT. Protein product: CAWSVSQRPETDTQYF.

In DNA, the CDR3 is TGTGCCAGCAGCCCCCCCCTAGGGTCTGGGGCCAACGTCCTGACTTTC. Its translation is CASSPPLGSGANVLTF. V and J are TRBV9 and TRBJ2-6; D gene ambiguous. This CDR3 contains 16 residues. V was cut by 4 bases and J by 1 base, with 12 bases left in between. Germline assignment: CDR1 SGDLS and CDR2 YYNGEE.

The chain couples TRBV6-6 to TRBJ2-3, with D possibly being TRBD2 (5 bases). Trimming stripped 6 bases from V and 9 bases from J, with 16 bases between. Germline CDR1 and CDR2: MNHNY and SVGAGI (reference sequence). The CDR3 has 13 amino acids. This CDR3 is CASRSPGDSTQYF. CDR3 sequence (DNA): TGTGCCAGCAGATCCCCCGGGGATTCGACGCAGTATTTT.

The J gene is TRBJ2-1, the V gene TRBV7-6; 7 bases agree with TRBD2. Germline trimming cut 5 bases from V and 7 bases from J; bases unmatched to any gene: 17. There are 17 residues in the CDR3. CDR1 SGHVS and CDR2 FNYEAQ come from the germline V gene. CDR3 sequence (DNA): TGTGCCAGCAGCCCTAGGTCGGGGAGACTAGCATTTAATGAGCAGTTCTTC. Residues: CASSPRSGRLAFNEQFF.